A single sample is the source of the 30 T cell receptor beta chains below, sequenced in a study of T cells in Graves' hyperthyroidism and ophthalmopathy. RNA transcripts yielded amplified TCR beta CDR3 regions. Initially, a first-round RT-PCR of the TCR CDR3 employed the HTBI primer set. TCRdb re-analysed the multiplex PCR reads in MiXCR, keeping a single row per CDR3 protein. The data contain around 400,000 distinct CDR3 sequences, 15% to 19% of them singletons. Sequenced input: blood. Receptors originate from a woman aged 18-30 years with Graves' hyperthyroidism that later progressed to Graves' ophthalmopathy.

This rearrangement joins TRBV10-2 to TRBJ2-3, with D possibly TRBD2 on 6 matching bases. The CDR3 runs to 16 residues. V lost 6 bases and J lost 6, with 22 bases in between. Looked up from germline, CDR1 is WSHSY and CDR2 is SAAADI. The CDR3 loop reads CASSQAAGRPPDTQYF. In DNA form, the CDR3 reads TGCGCCAGCAGCCAGGCGGCAGGGAGGCCGCCGGATACGCAGTATTTT.

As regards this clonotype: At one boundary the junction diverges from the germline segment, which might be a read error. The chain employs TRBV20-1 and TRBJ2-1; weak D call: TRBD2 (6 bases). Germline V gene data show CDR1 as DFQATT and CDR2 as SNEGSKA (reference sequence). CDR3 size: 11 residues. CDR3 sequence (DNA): TGTGGGGGGATGGCCTACAATGAGCAGTTCTTC. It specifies CGGMAYNEQFF.

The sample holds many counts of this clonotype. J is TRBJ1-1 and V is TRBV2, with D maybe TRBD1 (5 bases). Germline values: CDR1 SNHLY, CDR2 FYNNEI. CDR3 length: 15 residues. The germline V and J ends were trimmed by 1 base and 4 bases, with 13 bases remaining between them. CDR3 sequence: CASSEDRKILTEAFF. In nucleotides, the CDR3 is TGTGCCAGCAGTGAAGACAGGAAGATTCTCACTGAAGCTTTCTTT.

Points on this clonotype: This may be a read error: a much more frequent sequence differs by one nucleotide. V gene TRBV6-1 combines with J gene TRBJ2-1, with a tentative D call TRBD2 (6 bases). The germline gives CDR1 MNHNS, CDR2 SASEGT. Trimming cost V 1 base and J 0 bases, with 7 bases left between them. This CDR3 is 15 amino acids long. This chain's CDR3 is CASSEEEGSYNEQFF. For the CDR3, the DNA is TGTGCCAGCAGTGAAGAGGAGGGCTCCTACAATGAGCAGTTCTTC.

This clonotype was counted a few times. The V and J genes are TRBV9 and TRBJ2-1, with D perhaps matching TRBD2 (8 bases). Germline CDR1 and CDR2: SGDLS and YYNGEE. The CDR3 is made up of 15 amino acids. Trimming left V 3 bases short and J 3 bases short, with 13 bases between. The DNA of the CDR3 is TGTGCCAGCAGCGAGGGGGCGGGAGGCTACAATGAGCAGTTCTTC. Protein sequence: CASSEGAGGYNEQFF.

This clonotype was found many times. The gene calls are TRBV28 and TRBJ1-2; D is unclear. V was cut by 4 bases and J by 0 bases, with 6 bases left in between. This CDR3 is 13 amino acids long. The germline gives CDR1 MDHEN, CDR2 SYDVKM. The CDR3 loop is CASSSTANYGYTF. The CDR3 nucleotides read TGTGCCAGCAGTTCGACGGCTAACTATGGCTACACCTTC.

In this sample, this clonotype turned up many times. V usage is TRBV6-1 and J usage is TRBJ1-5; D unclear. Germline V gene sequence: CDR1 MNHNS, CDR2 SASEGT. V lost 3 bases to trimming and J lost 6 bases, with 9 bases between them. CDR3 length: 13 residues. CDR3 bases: TGTGCCAGCAGTGACAGGAGGCGTCAGCCCCAGCATTTT. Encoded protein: CASSDRRRQPQHF.

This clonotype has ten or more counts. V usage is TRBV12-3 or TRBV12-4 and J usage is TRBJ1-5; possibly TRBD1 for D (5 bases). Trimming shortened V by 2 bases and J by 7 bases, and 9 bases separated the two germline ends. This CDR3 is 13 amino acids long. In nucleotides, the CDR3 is TGTGCCAGCAGTTTACAGGGCGGACAGCCCCAGCATTTT. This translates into CASSLQGGQPQHF.

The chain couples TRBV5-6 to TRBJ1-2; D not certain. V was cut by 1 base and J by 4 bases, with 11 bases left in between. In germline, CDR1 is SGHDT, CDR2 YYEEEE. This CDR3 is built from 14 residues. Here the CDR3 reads CASSLRWNLYGYTF. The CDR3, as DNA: TGTGCCAGCAGCTTGCGGTGGAATCTCTATGGCTACACCTTC.

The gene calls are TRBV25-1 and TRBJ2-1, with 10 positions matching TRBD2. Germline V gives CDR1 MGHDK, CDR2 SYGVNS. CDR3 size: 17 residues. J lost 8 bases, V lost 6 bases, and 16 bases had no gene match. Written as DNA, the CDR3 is TGTGCCAGCAGACAGACTAGCGGGTCATTTCTTACCGATGAGCAGTTCTTC. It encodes CASRQTSGSFLTDEQFF.

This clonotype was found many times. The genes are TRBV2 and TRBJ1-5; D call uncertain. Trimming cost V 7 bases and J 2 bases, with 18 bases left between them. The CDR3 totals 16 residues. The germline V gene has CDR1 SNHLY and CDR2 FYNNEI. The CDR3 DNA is TGTGCCAGCACCGAGTGGGAGGTTGGGGGCAATCAGCCCCAGCATTTT. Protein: CASTEWEVGGNQPQHF.

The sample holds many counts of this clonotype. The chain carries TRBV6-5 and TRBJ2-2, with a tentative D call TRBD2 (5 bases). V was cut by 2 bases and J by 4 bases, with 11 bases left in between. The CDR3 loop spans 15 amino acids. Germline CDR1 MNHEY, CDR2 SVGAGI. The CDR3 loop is CASSYGLRGTGELFF. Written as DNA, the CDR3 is TGTGCCAGCAGTTACGGATTACGGGGCACCGGGGAGCTGTTTTTT.

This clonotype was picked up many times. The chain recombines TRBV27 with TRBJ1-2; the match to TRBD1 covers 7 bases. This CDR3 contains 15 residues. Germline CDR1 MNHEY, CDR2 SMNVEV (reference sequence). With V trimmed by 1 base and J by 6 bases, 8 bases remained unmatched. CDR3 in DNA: TGTGCCAGCAGTTTATGGGGACAGAGTTTTAATGGCTACACCTTC. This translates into CASSLWGQSFNGYTF.

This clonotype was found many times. CDR3 sequence: CASRQDLEAFF. In DNA, the CDR3 is TGTGCCAGCAGACAGGACTTGGAAGCTTTCTTT. The genes are TRBV4-2 and TRBJ1-1; D may be TRBD1 (5 bases). V lost 6 bases and J 8 bases, leaving 10 bases between the germline ends. Looked up from germline, CDR1 is LGHNA and CDR2 is YNFKEQ. The CDR3 totals 11 residues.

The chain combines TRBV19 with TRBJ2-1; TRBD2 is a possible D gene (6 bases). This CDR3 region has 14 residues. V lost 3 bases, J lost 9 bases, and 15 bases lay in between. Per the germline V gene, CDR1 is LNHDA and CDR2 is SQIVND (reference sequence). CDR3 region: CASSITRDSSEQFF. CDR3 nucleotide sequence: TGTGCCAGTAGTATTACCCGGGACTCCAGTGAGCAGTTCTTC.

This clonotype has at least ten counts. Written as DNA, the CDR3 is TGTGCCAGCAGCGCGTCACAGGGGTACACTGAAGCTTTCTTT. Translating gives CASSASQGYTEAFF. V gene TRBV9 combines with J gene TRBJ1-1, with TRBD1 identical over 7 bases. With V trimmed by 3 bases and J by 3 bases, 5 bases remained unmatched. There are 14 residues in the CDR3. Germline V gives CDR1 SGDLS, CDR2 YYNGEE.

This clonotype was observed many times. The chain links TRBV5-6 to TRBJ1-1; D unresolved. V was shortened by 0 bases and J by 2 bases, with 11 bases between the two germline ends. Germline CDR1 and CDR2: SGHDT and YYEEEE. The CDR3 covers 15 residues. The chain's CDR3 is CASSLVSLRNTEAFF. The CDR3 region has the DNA TGTGCCAGCAGCTTGGTTTCCCTCAGAAACACTGAAGCTTTCTTT.

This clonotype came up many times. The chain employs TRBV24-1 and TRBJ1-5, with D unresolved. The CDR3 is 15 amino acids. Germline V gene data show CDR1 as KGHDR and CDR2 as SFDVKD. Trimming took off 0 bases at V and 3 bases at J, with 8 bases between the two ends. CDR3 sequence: CATSDLRAYNQPQHF. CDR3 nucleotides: TGTGCCACCAGTGATTTGCGGGCGTACAATCAGCCCCAGCATTTT.

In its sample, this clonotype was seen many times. The CDR3 DNA follows: TGCAGTGCTAGGGCGGGAGGGCCGAACAATGAGCAGTTCTTC. It is translated as CSARAGGPNNEQFF. This chain joins TRBV20-1 and TRBJ2-1, with 9 bases aligning to TRBD2. V lost 3 bases to trimming and J lost 5 bases; unmatched junction nucleotides: 5. The CDR3 runs to 14 residues. Germline loops: CDR1 DFQATT, CDR2 SNEGSKA (reference sequence).

The CDR3 region is CASSSLSQETQYF. CDR3 bases: TGTGCCAGCAGTTCTCTATCCCAAGAGACCCAGTACTTC. The chain links TRBV6-1 to TRBJ2-5; D gene uncertain. The CDR3 covers 13 residues. V lost 5 bases to trimming and J lost 1 base, with 8 bases between them. Germline V gene sequence: CDR1 MNHNS, CDR2 SASEGT.

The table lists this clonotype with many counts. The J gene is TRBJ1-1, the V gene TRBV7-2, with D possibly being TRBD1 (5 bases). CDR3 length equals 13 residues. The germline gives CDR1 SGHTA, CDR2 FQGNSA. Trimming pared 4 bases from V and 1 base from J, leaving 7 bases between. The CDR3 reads CASSYGQNTEAFF. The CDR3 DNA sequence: TGTGCCAGCAGCTATGGACAGAACACTGAAGCTTTCTTT.

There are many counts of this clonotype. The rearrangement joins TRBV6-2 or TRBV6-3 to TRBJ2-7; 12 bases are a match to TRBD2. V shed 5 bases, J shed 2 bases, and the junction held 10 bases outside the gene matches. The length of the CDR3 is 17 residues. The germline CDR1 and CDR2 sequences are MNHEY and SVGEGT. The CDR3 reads CASSRLGTSGLTYEQYF. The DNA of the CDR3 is TGTGCCAGCAGTCGCCTTGGGACTAGCGGGCTTACCTACGAGCAGTACTTC.

CDR3 region: CASSFKSEQYF. The CDR3 DNA is TGTGCCAGCAGTTTTAAATCAGAGCAGTACTTC. The chain couples TRBV27 to TRBJ2-7; no reliable D call. Germline CDR1 MNHEY, CDR2 SMNVEV (reference sequence). The CDR3 is 11 residues long. Trimming took 3 bases from V and 7 from J, leaving 7 bases between them.

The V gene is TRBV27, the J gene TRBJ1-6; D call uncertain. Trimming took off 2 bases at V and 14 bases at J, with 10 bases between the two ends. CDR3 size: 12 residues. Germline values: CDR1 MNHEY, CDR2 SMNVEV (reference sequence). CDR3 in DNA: TGTGCCAGCAGTTTAGTGGGCGGGACCCTCCACTTT. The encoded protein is CASSLVGGTLHF.

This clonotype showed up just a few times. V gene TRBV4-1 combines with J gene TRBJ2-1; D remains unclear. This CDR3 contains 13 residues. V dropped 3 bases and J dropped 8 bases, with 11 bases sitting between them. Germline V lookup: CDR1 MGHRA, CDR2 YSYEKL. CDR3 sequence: CASSHSSRYEQFF. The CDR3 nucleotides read TGCGCCAGCAGCCATTCGAGCAGGTATGAGCAGTTCTTC.

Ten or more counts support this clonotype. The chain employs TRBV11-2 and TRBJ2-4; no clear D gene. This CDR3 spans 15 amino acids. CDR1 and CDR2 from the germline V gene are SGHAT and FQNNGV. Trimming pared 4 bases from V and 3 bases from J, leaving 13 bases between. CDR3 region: CASSSVMVGKNIQYF. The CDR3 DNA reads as TGTGCCAGCAGCTCCGTCATGGTCGGCAAAAACATTCAGTACTTC.

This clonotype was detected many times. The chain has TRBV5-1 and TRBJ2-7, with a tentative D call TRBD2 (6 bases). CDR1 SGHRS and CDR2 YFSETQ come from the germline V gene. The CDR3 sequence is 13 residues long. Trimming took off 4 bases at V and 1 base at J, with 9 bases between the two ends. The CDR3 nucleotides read TGCGCCAGCAGCGTGGGACTGTCCTACGAGCAGTACTTC. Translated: CASSVGLSYEQYF.

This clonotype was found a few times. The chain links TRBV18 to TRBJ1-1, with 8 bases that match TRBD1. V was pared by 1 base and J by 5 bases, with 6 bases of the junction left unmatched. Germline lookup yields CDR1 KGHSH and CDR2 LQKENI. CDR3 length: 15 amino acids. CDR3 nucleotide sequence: TGTGCCAGCTCACCACTGACAGGGGTAGAAACTGAAGCTTTCTTT. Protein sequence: CASSPLTGVETEAFF.

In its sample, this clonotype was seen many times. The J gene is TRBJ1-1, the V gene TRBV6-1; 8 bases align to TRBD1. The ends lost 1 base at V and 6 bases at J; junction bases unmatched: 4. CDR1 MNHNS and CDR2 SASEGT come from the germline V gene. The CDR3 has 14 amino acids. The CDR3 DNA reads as TGTGCCAGCAGTGAAGTGCCAGGGGGCCCTGAAGCTTTCTTT. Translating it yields CASSEVPGGPEAFF.

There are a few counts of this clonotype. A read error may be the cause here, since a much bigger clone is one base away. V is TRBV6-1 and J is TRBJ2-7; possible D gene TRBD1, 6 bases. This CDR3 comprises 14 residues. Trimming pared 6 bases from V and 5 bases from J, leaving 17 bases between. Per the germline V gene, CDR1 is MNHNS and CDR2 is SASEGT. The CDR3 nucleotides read TGTGCCAGCAGCTTCAGGGGTGGGGCCCACGAGCAGTACTTC. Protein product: CASSFRGGAHEQYF.